This is a list of T cell receptor beta chains from one sample in a study of T cells in Graves' hyperthyroidism and ophthalmopathy. MiXCR was run by TCRdb on the multiplex PCR reads, yielding one entry per CDR3 protein. This sample carries roughly 200,000 distinct CDR3 sequences, approximately 16% of them seen once, and the ten largest clones take around 47%. Specimen: blood. The receptors originated from a man in his forties with Graves' hyperthyroidism. Each CDR3 is given without its conserved first and last residue. Each record gives: D gene, J gene, V gene, CDR3 protein. The D gene is left open where the match is weak.

- TRBJ2-2 TRBV7-8 ASSYRTAANTGELF
- TRBJ1-4 TRBV11-2 ASSYSRDSYSEKLF
TRBD1 TRBJ1-5 TRBV6-1 ASTKGTVLTPQH
TRBD1 TRBJ2-7 TRBV7-9 ASSSKTGFFDEQY
- TRBJ2-5 TRBV3-1 ASSQDRIQTQY
TRBD1 TRBJ2-7 TRBV19 ASSISHYRDRPYEQY
- TRBJ2-5 TRBV7-9 ASSARGGTQY
TRBD1 TRBJ1-1 TRBV24-1 ATSEAGQKETEAF
- TRBJ2-1 TRBV5-1 ASSLIASGGNEQF
- TRBJ1-1 TRBV5-8 ASLTRWAEAF
- TRBJ2-7 TRBV3-1 ASSDPGTGIYEQY
- TRBJ2-4 TRBV28 ASSGSWGLAKNIQY
- TRBJ2-2 TRBV2 ASSLSGLTGELF
TRBD2 TRBJ2-4 TRBV6-2/TRBV6-3 ASSSSGLADAKNIQY
- TRBJ2-2 TRBV28 ASSLGGGAPGELF
TRBD2 TRBJ2-3 TRBV7-9 ASRRRRGGDDTQY